Sequencing of this TCR beta chain was carried out in a study of T cell responses to AZD1222 COVID-19 vaccine. V was shortened by 1 base and J by 4 bases, with 13 bases between the two germline ends. This CDR3 contains 14 residues. Germline V gene data show CDR1 as GTSNPN and CDR2 as SVGIG (reference sequence). The repertoire was sequenced with immunoSEQ multiplex PCR; TCRdb's copy has only in-frame clones and lacks some. The sample lists some 130,000 clones; approximately 92% were seen once. The gene calls are TRBV30 and TRBJ1-2; D is unclear. The specimen was peripheral blood, collected 28 days after the second AZD1222 dose. This receptor was identified in an adult who received the AZD1222 COVID-19 vaccine. The CDR3 is CAWSEDENFYGYTF. For the CDR3, the DNA is TGTGCCTGGAGTGAGGACGAAAATTTCTATGGCTACACCTTC.